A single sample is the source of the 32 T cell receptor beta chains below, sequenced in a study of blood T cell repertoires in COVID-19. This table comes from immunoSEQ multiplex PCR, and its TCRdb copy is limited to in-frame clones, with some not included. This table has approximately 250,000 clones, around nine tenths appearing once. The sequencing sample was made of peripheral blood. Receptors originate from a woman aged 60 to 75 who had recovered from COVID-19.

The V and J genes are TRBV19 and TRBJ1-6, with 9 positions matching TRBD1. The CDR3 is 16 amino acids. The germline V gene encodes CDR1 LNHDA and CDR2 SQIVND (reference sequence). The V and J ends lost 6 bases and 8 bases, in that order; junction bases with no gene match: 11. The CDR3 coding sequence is TGTGCCAGTAGATCCCCCGGACAGGGGCCGCATTCACCCCTCCACTTT. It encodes CASRSPGQGPHSPLHF.

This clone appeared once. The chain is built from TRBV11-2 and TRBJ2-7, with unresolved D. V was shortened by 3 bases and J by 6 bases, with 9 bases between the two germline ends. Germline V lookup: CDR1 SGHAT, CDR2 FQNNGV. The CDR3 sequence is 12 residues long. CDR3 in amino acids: CASSFQEAEQYF. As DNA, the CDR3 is TGTGCCAGCAGCTTTCAGGAAGCCGAGCAGTACTTC.

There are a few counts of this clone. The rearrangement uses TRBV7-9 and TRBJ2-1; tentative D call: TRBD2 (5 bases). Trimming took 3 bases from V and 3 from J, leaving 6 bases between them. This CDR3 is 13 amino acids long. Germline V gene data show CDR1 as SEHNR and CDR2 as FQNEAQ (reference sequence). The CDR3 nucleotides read TGTGCCAGCAGCTTCCGGGACTACAATGAGCAGTTCTTC. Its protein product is CASSFRDYNEQFF.

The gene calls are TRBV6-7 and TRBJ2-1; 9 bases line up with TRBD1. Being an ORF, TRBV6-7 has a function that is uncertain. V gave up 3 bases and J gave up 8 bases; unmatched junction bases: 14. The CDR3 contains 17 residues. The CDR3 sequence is CASSYIVGTGLVDEQFF. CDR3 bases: TGTGCCAGCAGTTATATTGTGGGGACAGGGTTAGTGGATGAGCAGTTCTTC.

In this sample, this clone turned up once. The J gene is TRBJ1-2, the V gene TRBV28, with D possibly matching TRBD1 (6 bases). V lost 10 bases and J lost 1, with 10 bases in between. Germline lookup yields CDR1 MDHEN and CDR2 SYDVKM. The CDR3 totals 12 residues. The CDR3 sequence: CAIWTVNYGYTF. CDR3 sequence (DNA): TGTGCCATCTGGACAGTTAACTATGGCTACACCTTC.

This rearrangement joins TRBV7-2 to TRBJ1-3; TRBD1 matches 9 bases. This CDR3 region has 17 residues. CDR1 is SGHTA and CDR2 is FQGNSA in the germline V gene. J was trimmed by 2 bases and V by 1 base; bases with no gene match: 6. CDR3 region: CASSLGGQGFPGNTIYF. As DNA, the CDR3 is TGTGCCAGCAGCTTAGGGGGACAGGGATTTCCTGGAAACACCATATATTTT.

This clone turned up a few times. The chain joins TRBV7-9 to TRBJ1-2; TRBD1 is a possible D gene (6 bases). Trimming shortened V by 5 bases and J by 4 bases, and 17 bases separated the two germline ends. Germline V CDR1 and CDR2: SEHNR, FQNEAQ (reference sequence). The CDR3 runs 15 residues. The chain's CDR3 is CASSDRQGRGYGYTF. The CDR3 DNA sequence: TGTGCCAGCAGCGACAGGCAGGGTCGAGGCTATGGCTACACCTTC.

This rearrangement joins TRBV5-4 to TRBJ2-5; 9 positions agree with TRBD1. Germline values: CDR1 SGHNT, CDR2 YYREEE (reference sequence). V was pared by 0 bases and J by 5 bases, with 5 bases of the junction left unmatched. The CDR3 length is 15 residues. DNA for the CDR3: TGTGCCAGCAGCTTGGCTGGCGGACAGGGGGAGACCCAGTACTTC. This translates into CASSLAGGQGETQYF.

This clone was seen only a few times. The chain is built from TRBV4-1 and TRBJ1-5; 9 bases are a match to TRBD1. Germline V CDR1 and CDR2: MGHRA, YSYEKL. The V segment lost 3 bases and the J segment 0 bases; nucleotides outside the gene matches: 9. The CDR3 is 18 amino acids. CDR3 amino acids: CASSHSPGTGNSNQPQHF. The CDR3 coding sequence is TGCGCCAGCAGCCACAGTCCCGGGACAGGGAATAGCAATCAGCCCCAGCATTTT.

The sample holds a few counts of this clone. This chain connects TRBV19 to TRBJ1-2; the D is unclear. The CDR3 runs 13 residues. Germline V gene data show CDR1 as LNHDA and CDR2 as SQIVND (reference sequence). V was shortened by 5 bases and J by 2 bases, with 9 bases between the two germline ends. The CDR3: CASSPQVNYGYTF. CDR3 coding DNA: TGTGCCAGTAGTCCCCAGGTCAACTATGGCTACACCTTC.

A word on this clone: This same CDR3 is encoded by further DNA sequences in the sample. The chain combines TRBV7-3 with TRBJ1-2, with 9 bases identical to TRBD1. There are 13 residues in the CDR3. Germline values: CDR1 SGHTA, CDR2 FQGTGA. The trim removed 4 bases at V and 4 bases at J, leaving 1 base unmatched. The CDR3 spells CASSSDRGYGYTF. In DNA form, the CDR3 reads TGTGCCAGCAGCTCGGACAGGGGCTATGGCTACACCTTC.

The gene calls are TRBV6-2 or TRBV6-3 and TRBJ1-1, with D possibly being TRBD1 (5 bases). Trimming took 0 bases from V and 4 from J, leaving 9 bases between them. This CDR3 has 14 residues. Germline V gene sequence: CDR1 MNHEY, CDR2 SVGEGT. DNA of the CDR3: TGTGCCAGCAGTTACTCGGAGGGGCGCACTGAAGCTTTCTTT. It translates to CASSYSEGRTEAFF.

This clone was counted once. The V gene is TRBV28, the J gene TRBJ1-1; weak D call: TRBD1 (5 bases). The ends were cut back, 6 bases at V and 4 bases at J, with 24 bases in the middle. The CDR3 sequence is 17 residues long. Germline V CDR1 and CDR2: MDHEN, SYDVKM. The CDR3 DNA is TGTGCCAGCAGCCCTCCGGGAGGGGTAGTTGGTGGCACTGAAGCTTTCTTT. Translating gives CASSPPGGVVGGTEAFF.

For the CDR3, the DNA is TGTGCCAGCAGCGGGGGACTAGCGGGGGGCCGCTCCTACAATGAGCAGTTCTTC. Encoded protein: CASSGGLAGGRSYNEQFF. The chain is built from TRBV9 and TRBJ2-1; 15 bases match TRBD2. There are 18 residues in the CDR3. Germline CDR1 SGDLS, CDR2 YYNGEE. After removal of 3 bases from V and 0 bases from J, the junction contained 4 bases not matched to a gene.

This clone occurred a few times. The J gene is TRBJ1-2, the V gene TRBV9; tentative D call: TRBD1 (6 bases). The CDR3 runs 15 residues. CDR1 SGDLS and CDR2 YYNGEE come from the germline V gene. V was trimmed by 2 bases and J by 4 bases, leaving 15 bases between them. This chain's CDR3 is CASSVDRSSLYGYTF. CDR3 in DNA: TGTGCCAGCAGCGTTGACAGGAGCTCCCTCTATGGCTACACCTTC.

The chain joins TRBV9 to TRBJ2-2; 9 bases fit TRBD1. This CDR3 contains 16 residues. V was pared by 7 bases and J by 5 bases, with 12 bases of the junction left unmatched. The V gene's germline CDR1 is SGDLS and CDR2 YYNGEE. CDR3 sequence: CASRRGTGLRTGELFF. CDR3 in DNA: TGTGCCAGCCGTCGGGGGACAGGGCTTAGGACCGGGGAGCTGTTTTTT.

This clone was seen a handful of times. DNA of the CDR3: TGTGCCAGCAGCGGCCGTACTAGCGGGGGTTACAATGAGCAGTTCTTC. It encodes CASSGRTSGGYNEQFF. The V call is TRBV7-2, the J call TRBJ2-1, with TRBD2 identical over 11 bases. The trim removed 5 bases at V and 4 bases at J, leaving 7 bases unmatched. The CDR3 is 16 residues long. Germline loops: CDR1 SGHTA, CDR2 FQGNSA.

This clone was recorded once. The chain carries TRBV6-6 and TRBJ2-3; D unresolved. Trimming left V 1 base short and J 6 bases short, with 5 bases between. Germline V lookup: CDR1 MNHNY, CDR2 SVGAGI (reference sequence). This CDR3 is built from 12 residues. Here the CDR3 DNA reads TGTGCCAGCAGTTACTTGTCGGATACGCAGTATTTT. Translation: CASSYLSDTQYF.

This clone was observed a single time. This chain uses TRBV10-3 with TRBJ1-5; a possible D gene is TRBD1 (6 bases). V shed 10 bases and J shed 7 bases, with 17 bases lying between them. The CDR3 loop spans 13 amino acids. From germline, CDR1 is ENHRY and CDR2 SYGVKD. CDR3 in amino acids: CATNRQAGQPQHF. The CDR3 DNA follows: TGTGCCACCAACCGACAGGCAGGCCAGCCCCAGCATTTT.

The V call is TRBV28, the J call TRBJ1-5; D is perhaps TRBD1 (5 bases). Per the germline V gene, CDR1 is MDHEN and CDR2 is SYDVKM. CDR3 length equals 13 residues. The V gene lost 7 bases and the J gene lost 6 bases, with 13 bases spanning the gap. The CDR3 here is CASTPRGSQPQHF. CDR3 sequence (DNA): TGTGCCAGCACACCCCGGGGGAGTCAGCCCCAGCATTTT. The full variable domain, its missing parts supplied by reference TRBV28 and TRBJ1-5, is DVKVTQSSRYLVKRTGEKVFLECVQDMDHENMFWYRQDPGLGLRLIYFSYDVKMKEKGDIPEGYSVSREKKERFSLILESASTNQTSMYLCASTPRGSQPQHFGDGTRLSIL.

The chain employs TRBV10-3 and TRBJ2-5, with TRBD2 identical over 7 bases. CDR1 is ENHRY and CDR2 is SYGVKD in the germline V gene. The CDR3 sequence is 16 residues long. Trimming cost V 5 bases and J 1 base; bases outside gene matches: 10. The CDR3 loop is CAISTGAGPIQETQYF. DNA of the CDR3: TGTGCCATCAGTACAGGAGCGGGGCCGATCCAAGAGACCCAGTACTTC.

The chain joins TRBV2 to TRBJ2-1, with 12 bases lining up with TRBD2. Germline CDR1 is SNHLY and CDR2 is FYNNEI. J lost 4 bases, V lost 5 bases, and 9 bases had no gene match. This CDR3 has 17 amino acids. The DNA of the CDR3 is TGTGCCAGCAGTCCGATACTAGCGGGGGGATATTACAATGAGCAGTTCTTC. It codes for CASSPILAGGYYNEQFF.

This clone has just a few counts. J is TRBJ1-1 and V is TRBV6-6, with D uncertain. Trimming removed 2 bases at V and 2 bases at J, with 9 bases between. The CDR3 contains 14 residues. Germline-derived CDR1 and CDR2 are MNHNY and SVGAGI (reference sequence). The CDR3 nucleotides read TGTGCCAGCAGTTACCAGACACGTAACACTGAAGCTTTCTTT. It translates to CASSYQTRNTEAFF.

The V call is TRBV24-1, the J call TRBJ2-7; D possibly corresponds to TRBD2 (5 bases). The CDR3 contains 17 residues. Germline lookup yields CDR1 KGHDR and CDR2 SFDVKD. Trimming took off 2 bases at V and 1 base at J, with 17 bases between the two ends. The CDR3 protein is CATSDWRRSAPSYEQYF. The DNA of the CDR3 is TGTGCCACCAGTGATTGGCGGAGGTCAGCTCCTTCCTACGAGCAGTACTTC.

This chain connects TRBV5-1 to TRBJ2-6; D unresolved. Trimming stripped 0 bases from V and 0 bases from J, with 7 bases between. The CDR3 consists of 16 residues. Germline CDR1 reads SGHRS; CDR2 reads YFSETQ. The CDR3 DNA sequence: TGCGCCAGCAGCTTGGCCCCCCTCTCTGGGGCCAACGTCCTGACTTTC. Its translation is CASSLAPLSGANVLTF.

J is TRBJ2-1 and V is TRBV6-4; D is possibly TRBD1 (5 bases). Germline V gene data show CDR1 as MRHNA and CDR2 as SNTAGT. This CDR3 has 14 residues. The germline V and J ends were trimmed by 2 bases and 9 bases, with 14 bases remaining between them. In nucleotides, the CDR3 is TGTGCCAGCAGTGACCCGGCAGGGTTAGGTGAGCAGTTCTTC. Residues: CASSDPAGLGEQFF.

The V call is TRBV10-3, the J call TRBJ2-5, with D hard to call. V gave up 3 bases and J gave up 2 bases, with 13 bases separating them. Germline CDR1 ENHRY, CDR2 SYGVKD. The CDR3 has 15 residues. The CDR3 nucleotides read TGTGCCATCAGTGAAGGAGCGACTCGACAAGAGACCCAGTACTTC. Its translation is CAISEGATRQETQYF.

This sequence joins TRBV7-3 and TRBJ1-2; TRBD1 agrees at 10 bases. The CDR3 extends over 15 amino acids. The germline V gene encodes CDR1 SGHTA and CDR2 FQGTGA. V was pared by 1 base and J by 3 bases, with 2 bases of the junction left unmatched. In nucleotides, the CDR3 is TGTGCCAGCAGCTTAATGACAGGGGGCGACTATGGCTACACCTTC. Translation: CASSLMTGGDYGYTF. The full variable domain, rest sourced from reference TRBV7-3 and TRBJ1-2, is GAGVSQTPSNKVTEKGKYVELRCDPISGHTALYWYRQSLGQGPEFLIYFQGTGAADDSGLPNDRFFAVRPEGSVSTLKIQRTERGDSAVYLCASSLMTGGDYGYTFGSGTRLTVV.

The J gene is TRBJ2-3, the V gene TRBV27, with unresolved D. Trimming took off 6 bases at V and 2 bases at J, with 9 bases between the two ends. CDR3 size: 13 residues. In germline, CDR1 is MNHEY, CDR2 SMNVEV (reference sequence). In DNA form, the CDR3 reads TGTGCCAGCAGGGCAGGATCCACAGATACGCAGTATTTT. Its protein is CASRAGSTDTQYF.

The CDR3 region has the DNA TGTGCCAGCAGCTTGGCCCCTCAGAACATGAACACTGAAGCTTTCTTT. Protein: CASSLAPQNMNTEAFF. The chain couples TRBV5-4 to TRBJ1-1, with D hard to call. Trimming pared 0 bases from V and 0 bases from J, leaving 12 bases between. Germline CDR1 SGHNT, CDR2 YYREEE (reference sequence). The CDR3 is 16 residues long.

The DNA for the CDR3 is TGTGCCAGCAGTGAAGACAGTTTGAGCTCTGGAAACACCATATATTTT. Amino acid sequence: CASSEDSLSSGNTIYF. The chain is built from TRBV2 and TRBJ1-3; D unresolved. Germline CDR1 SNHLY, CDR2 FYNNEI. Between the trimmed V and J ends, which lost 1 base and 0 bases, there was a span of 10 bases. The CDR3 totals 16 residues.

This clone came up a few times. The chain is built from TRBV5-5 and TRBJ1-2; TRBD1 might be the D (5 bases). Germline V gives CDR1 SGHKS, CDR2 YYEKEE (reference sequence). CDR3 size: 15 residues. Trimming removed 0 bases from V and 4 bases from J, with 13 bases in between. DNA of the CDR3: TGTGCCAGCAGCTTGGCAGGGAGGGGAAGCTATGGCTACACCTTC. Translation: CASSLAGRGSYGYTF.